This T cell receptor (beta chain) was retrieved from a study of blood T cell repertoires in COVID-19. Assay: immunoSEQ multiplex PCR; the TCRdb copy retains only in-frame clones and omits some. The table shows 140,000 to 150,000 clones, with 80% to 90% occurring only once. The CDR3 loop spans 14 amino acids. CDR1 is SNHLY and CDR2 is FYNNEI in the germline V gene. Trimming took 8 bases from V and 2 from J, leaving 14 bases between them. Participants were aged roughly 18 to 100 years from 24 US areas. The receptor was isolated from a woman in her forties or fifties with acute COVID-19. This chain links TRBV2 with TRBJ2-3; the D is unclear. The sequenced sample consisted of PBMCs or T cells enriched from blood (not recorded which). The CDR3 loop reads CASGNLVSTDTQYF. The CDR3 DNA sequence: TGTGCCAGCGGCAATCTAGTGTCCACAGATACGCAGTATTTT.